This T cell receptor (beta chain) was identified during a study of T cells after yellow fever vaccination. Study results and caveats: Any FACS-sorted repertoire could hold abundant clonotypes that contaminate it from the bulk population. On re-exposure, the response was weaker but peaked faster, at day 5 versus 15. Few clonotypes appeared in both CD4 and CD8 compartments.

The trim removed 7 bases at V and 5 bases at J, leaving 11 bases unmatched. The CDR3 consists of 14 residues. The germline V gene encodes CDR1 MNHEY and CDR2 SMNVEV (reference sequence). This clonotype has a handful of counts. Antigen specificity is unknown. Making TCR cDNA involved 5'RACE template switching, which added UMIs and a universal primer site. TCRdb recomputed calls from the 5' RACE reads with MiXCR, one row per CDR3 protein. The sample consists of 150,000 to 200,000 distinct CDR3 sequences, around 10% of them appearing once. The sample here was CD8+ T cells sorted from PBMCs, taken 15 days after the yellow fever booster vaccination. The receptor was isolated from a man between 18 and 29 years old who received the YFV17D yellow fever vaccine. This sequence joins TRBV27 and TRBJ2-7; 7 bases line up with TRBD1. The CDR3, as DNA: TGTGCCAGCAACGAGGGGGCGGGTAACGACGAGCAGTACGTC. Protein: CASNEGAGNDEQYV.